A selection of T cell receptor beta chains follows, all from one sample in a study of T cell repertoires in cytomegalovirus infection. TCRdb re-called the reads with MiXCR, one entry per CDR3 protein. The table shows around 900,000 distinct CDR3 sequences, with 30% to 40% occurring only once. No antigen is known for these receptors. The sample consisted of cultured CD8+ T cells from PBMCs, taken from culture after CMV antigen stimulation. These receptors all come from a human donor in good health (CMV status not recorded). Some clones in this sample may be carry-over from other donors' samples. Both conserved end residues are part of each CDR3. A D gene is named only where the DNA matches it firmly.

v_gene,d_gene,len,CDR3aa
TRBV3-1,NA,18,CASSQEESDPRAWNEQFF
TRBV12-3/TRBV12-4,NA,14,CASTPGPANQPQHF
TRBV7-6,NA,14,CASNVQTGQETQYF
TRBV7-6,NA,15,CASLGVGQPAYEQYF
TRBV12-3/TRBV12-4,NA,15,CATTGQGRRGYGYTF
TRBV7-2,NA,17,CASSYTPGPVSLWRYTF
TRBV19,NA,16,CASSMGPKFSTDTQYF
TRBV20-1,NA,17,CSASVSAETADNSPLHF
TRBV5-5,NA,14,CASSFWPGDTEAFF
TRBV19,NA,14,CASSPGMSSYEQYF
TRBV27,TRBD1,13,CASSSGTVAEAFF
TRBV29-1,TRBD1,13,CSVDAGGVETQYF
TRBV6-6,NA,17,CASSLSPVPNFGEKLFF
TRBV5-4,TRBD2,15,CASSRERGLGDEQFF
TRBV19,NA,14,CASVRTTNTGELFF
TRBV20-1,NA,15,CSARDGPDNTDTQYF
TRBV7-2,TRBD2,17,CASSFTSGGTFYNEQFF
TRBV6-1,TRBD1,15,CASSDRETGITEQFF
TRBV10-2,NA,16,CATSPHGGGDREKLFF
TRBV29-1,TRBD2,16,CSVELVGGGDYNEQFF
TRBV18,TRBD1,15,CASSQNQGAVETQYF
TRBV27,TRBD1,14,CASSSGTATYEQYF
TRBV12-3/TRBV12-4,NA,16,CASSYMGKSGANVLTF
TRBV27,NA,14,CASRRGIGREKLFF
TRBV2,NA,14,CASSPRGVSPEAFF
TRBV7-9,TRBD2,20,CASTDYGASGQYFSTDTQYF
TRBV4-1,NA,18,CASSQGADLTVPSYEQYF
TRBV7-6,NA,16,CASSAAPGDLSYEQYF
TRBV5-5,NA,14,CASSLWDGDEKLFF
TRBV12-3/TRBV12-4,NA,14,CASTSPDSTDTQYF
TRBV29-1,NA,14,CSVEGQGAGRGYTF
TRBV7-8,TRBD1,13,CASSPGQGGGYTF
TRBV5-5,NA,13,CASSLKSHEGYTF
TRBV27,TRBD1,13,CASSPGGQVEQYF
TRBV10-3,NA,13,CAISEGLSGGQYF
TRBV7-6,NA,14,CANSSPGPSNEQFF
TRBV7-9,NA,16,CASSLWVGVSHYEQYF
TRBV10-3,NA,14,CAITPQGSWNEQFF
TRBV6-4,NA,13,CASSDSYTGELFF
TRBV19,NA,14,CASSIEGVFYGYTF